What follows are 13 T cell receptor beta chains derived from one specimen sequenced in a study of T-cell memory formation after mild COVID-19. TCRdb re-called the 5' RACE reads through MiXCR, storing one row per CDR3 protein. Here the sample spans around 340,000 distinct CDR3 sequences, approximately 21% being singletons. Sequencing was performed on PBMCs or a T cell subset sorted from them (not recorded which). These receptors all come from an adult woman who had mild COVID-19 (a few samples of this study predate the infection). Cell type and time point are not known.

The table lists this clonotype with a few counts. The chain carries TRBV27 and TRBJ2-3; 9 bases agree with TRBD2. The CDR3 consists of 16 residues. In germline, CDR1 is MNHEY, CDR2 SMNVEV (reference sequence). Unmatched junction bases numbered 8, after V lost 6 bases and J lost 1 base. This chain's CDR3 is CASRLRIAGGTDTQYF. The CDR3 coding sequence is TGTGCCAGCAGGCTAAGAATAGCGGGAGGCACAGATACGCAGTATTTT.

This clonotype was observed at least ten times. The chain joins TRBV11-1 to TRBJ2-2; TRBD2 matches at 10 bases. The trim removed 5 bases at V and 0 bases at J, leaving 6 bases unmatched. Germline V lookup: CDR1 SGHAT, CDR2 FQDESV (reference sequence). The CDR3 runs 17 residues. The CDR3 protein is CASSRTGLAANTGELFF. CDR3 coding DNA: TGTGCCAGCAGCCGAACCGGACTAGCGGCGAACACCGGGGAGCTGTTTTTT.

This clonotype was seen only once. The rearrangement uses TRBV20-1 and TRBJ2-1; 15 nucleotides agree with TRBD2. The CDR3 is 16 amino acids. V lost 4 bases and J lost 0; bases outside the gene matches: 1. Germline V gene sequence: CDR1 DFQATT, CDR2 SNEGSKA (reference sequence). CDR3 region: CSAMGLAGGSYNEQFF. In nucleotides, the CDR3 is TGCAGTGCTATGGGACTAGCGGGGGGCTCCTACAATGAGCAGTTCTTC.

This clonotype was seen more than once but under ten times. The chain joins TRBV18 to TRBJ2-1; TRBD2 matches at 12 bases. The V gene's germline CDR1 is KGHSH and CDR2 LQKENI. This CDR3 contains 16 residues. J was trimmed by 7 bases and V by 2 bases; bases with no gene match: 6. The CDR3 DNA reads TGTGCCAGCTCACCATATTATGGACTAGCGGGAAATGAGCAGTTCTTC. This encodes CASSPYYGLAGNEQFF.

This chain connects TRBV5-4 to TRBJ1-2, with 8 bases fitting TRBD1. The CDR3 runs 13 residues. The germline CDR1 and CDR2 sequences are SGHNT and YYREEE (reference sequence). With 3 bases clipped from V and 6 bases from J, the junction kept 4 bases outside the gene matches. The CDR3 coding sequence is TGTGCCAGCAGCTCGGGGACAGGCAATGGCTACACCTTC. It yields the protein CASSSGTGNGYTF.

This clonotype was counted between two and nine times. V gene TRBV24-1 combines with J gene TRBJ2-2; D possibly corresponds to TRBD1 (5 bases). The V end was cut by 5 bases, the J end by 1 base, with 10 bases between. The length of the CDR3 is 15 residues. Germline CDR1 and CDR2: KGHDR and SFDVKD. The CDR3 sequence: CATSGQGWNTGELFF. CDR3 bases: TGTGCCACCAGTGGGCAGGGATGGAACACCGGGGAGCTGTTTTTT.

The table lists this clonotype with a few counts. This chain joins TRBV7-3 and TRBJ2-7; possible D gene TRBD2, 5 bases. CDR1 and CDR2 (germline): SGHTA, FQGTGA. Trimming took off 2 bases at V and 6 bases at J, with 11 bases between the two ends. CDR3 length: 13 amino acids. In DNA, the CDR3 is TGTGCCAGCAGCTTATCCGGGGTACTCGAGCAGTACTTC. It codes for CASSLSGVLEQYF. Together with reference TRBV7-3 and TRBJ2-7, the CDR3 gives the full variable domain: GAGVSQTPSNKVTEKGKYVELRCDPISGHTALYWYRQSLGQGPEFLIYFQGTGAADDSGLPNDRFFAVRPEGSVSTLKIQRTERGDSAVYLCASSLSGVLEQYFGPGTRLTVT.

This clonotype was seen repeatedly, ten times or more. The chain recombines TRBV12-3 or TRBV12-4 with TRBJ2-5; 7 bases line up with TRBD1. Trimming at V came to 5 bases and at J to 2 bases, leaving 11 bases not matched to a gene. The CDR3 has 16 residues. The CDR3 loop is CASSRHRTGSQETQYF. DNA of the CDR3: TGTGCCAGCAGTCGGCATCGGACAGGCTCACAAGAGACCCAGTACTTC.

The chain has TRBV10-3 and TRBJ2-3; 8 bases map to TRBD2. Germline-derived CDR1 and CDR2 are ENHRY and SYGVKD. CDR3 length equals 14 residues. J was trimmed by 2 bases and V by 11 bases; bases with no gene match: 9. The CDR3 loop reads CASRPGGNTDTQYF. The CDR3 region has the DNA TGTGCCTCCCGTCCGGGGGGGAACACAGATACGCAGTATTTT.

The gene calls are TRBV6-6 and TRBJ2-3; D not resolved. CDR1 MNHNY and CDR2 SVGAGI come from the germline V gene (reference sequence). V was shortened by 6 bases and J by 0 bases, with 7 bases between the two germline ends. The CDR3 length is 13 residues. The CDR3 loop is CASRRDSTDTQYF. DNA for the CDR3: TGTGCCAGCAGGCGAGATAGCACAGATACGCAGTATTTT.

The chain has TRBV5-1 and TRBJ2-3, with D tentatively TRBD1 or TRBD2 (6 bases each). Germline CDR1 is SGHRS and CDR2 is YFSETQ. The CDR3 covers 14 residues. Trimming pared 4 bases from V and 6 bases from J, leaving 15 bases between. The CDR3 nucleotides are TGCGCCAGCAGCGATCCCGGGGGCCCCGATACGCAGTATTTT. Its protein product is CASSDPGGPDTQYF.

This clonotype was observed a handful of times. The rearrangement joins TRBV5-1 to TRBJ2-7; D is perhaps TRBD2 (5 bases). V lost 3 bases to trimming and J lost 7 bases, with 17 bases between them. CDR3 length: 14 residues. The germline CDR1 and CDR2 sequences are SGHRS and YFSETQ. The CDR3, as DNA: TGCGCCAGCAGCTCGGGGTCGGACTTTCCAGAGCAGTACTTC. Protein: CASSSGSDFPEQYF.

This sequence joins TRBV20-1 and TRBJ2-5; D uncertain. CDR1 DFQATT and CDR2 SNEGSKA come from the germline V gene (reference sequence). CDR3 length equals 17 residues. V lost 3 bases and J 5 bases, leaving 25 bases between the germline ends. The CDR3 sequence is CSAREFPLGLAGETQYF. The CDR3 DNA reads TGCAGTGCTAGGGAATTCCCTCTGGGATTAGCTGGGGAGACCCAGTACTTC.